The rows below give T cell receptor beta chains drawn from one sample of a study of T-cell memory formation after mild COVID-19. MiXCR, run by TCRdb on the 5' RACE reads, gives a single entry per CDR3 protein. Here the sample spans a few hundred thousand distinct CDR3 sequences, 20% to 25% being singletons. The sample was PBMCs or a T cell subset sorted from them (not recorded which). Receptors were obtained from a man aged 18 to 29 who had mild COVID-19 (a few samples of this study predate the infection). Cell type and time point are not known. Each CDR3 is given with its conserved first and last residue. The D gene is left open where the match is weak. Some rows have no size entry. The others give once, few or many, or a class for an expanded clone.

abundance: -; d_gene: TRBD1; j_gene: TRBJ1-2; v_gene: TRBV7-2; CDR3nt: TGTGCCAGCAGCTTAGCGATGCAGGGGGCCAGCTATGGCTACACCTTC; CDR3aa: CASSLAMQGASYGYTF
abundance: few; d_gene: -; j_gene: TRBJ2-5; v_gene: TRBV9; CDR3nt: TGTGCCAGCAGCGTAGAGTGGGGTGCGGGAGAGACCCAGTACTTC; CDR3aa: CASSVEWGAGETQYF
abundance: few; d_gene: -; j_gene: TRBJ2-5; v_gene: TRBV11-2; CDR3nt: TGTGCCAGCAGCCACAGGGATTGGTACCAAGAGACCCAGTACTTC; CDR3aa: CASSHRDWYQETQYF
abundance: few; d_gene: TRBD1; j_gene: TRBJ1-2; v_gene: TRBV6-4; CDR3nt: TGTGCCAGCAGTGACTCCTGGGGACAGGGGGCTTATGAGGGCTACACCTTC; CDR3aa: CASSDSWGQGAYEGYTF
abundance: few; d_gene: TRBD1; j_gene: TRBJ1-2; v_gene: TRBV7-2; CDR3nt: TGTGCCAGCAGCTTCCCCTTGACAGGGTACTATGGCTACACCTTC; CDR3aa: CASSFPLTGYYGYTF
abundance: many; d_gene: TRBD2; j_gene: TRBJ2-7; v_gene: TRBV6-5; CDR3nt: TGTGCCAGCAGTTATTGGGGGGGAGCCTACGAGCAGTACTTC; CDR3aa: CASSYWGGAYEQYF
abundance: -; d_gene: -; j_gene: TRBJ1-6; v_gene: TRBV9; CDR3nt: TGTGCCAGCAGCGCCGGGACCTCTAGGAATTCACCCCTCCACTTT; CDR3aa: CASSAGTSRNSPLHF
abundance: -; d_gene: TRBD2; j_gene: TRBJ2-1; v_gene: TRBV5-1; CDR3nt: TGCGCCAGCAGCTCGCCGGGACTAGCGGGGGCAGCTAGCTCCTACAATGAGCAGTTCTTC; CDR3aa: CASSSPGLAGAASSYNEQFF
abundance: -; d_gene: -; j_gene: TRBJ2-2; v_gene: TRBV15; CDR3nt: TGTGCCACCAGCAACCAGCGAGGGCACCTCACCGGGGAGCTGTTTTTT; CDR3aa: CATSNQRGHLTGELFF
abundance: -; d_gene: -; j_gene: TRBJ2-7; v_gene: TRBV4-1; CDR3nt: TGCGCCAGCAGCCAGGAACAGGGATGGGACGAGCAGTACTTC; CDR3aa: CASSQEQGWDEQYF
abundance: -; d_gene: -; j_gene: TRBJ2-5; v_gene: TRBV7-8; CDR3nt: TGTGCCAGCAGCTTAAATACCGAGGTCCAAGAGACCCAGTACTTC; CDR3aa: CASSLNTEVQETQYF
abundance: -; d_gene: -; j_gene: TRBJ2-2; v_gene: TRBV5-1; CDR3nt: TGCGCCAGCAGCTTCTTCGGGAACACCGGGGAGCTGTTTTTT; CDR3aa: CASSFFGNTGELFF
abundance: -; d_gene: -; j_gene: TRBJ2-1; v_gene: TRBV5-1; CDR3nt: TGCGCCAGCAGCTTGGCGGAAGAGGGAGATGAGCAGTTCTTC; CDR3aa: CASSLAEEGDEQFF
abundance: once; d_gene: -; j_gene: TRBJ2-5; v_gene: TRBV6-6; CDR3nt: TGTGCCAGCACCGTCTCCCGGGTGAACCAAGAGACCCAGTACTTC; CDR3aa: CASTVSRVNQETQYF
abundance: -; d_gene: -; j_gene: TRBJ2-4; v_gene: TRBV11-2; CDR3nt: TGTGCCAGCAGCTTACCAGGGAACAACATTCAGTACTTC; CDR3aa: CASSLPGNNIQYF
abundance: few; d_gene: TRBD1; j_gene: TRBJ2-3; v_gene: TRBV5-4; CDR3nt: TGTGCCAGCAGCCCGACAGGGGGCGTCCCAGATACGCAGTATTTT; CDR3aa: CASSPTGGVPDTQYF
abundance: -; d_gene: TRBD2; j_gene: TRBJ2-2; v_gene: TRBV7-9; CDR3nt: TGTGCCACCCGGGGAGGGGAGAACACCGGGGAGCTGTTTTTT; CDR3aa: CATRGGENTGELFF
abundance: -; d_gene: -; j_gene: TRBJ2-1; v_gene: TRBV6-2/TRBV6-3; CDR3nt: TGTGCCAGCAGTAACAGGTTCTCCTACAATGAGCAGTTCTTC; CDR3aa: CASSNRFSYNEQFF
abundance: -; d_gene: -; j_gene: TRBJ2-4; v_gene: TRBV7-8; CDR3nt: TGTGCCAGCAGCTATACAGGCCAAGTAGCCAAAAACATTCAGTACTTC; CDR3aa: CASSYTGQVAKNIQYF
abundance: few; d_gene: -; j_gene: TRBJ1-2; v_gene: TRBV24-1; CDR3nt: TGTGCCACCAGTGCCCGCGGTGGGGGGCTGGATGGCTACACCTTC; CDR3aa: CATSARGGGLDGYTF
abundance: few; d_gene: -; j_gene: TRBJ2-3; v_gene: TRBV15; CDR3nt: TGTGCCACCAGCAGAGAAAGTGGGGGGTCCACAGATACGCAGTATTTT; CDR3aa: CATSRESGGSTDTQYF
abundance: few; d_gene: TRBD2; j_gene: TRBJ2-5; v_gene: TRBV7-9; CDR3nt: TGTGCCAGCAGCTCAGCCTGGACTAGCGGGGAAGAGACCCAGTACTTC; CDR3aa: CASSSAWTSGEETQYF
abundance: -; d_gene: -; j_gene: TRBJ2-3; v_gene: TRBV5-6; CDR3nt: TGTGCCAGCAGCTCTCTAGATACGCAGTATTTT; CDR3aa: CASSSLDTQYF
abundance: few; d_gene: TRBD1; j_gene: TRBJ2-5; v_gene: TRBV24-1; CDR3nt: TGTGCCACCAGTGAAGTGGACAGGGGCGACCAAGAGACCCAGTACTTC; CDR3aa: CATSEVDRGDQETQYF
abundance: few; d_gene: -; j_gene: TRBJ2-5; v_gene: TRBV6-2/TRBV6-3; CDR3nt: TGTGCCAGCAGTTACTCTAGGACGGTGGACTTC; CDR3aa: CASSYSRTVDF
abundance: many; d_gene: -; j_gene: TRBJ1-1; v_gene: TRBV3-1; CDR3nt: TGTGCCAGCAGCCAAGATCCGGAGAACACTGAAGCTTTCTTT; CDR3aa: CASSQDPENTEAFF
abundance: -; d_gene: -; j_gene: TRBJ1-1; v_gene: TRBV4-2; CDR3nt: TGTGCCAGCAGCCAACTAGCTACGAACACTGAAGCTTTCTTT; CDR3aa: CASSQLATNTEAFF
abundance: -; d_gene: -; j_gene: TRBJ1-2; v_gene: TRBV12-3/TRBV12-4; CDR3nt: TGTGCCAGCAGTTGGCTTCGGGGCTACACCTTC; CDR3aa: CASSWLRGYTF
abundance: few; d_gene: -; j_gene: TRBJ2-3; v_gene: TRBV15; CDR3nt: TGTGCCACCAGCAGAGATTTTTTGGGCACCAGCACAGATACGCAGTATTTT; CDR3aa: CATSRDFLGTSTDTQYF
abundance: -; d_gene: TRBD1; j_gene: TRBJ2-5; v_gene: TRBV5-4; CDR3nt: TGTGCCAGCAGCCCCCGGACAGGGTTGGGTCAAGAGACCCAGTACTTC; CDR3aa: CASSPRTGLGQETQYF
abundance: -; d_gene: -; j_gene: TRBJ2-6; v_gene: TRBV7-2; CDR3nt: TGTGCCAGCAGCCCCCGGTGGGTGTCAGGGGCCAACGTCCTGACTTTC; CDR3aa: CASSPRWVSGANVLTF
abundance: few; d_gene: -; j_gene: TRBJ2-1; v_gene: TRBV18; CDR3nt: TGTGCCAGCTCACCTATGACCGAGGCTATTTACAATGAGCAGTTCTTC; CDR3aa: CASSPMTEAIYNEQFF
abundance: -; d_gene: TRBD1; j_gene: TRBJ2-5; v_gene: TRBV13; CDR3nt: TGTGCCAGCAGCTCCGGACAGGGGGACCAAGAGACCCAGTACTTC; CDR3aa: CASSSGQGDQETQYF
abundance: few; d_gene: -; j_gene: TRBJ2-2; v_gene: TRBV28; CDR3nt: TGTGCCAGCAGGGGGTTCGTAGACAGTTCGAACACCGGGGAGCTGTTTTTT; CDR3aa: CASRGFVDSSNTGELFF
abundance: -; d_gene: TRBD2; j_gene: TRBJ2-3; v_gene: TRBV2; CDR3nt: TGTGCCAGCAAGAGCGGGGGGTGGGATACGCAGTATTTT; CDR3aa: CASKSGGWDTQYF
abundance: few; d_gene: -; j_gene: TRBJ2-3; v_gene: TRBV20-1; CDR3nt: TGCAGTGCTAGAGATGGAACAGATACGCAGTATTTT; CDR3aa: CSARDGTDTQYF
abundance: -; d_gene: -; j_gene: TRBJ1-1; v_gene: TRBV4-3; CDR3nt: TGCGCCAGCAGAGTGACAGGGAACACTGAAGCTTTCTTT; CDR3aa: CASRVTGNTEAFF
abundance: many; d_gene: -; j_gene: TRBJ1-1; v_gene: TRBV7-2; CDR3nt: TGTGCCAGCAGCGCCCTCAGGAACACTGAAGCTTTCTTT; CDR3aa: CASSALRNTEAFF
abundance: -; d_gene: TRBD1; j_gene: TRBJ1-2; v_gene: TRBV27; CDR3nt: TGTGCCAGCAGTCCCCTCGGACAGGGGAGGTTGGACTATGGCTACACCTTC; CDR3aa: CASSPLGQGRLDYGYTF
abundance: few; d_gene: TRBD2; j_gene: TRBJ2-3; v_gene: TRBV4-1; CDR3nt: TGCGCCAGCAGCGATAGCGGGGGGTGGGATACGCAGTATTTT; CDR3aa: CASSDSGGWDTQYF
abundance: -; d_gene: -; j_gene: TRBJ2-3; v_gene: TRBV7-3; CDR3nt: TGTGCCAGCAGCTATCACCAAGATACGCAGTATTTT; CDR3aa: CASSYHQDTQYF
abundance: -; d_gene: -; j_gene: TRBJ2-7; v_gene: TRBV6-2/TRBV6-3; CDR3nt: TGTGCCAGCCAGGGGTATTCCTACGAGCAGTACTTC; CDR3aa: CASQGYSYEQYF
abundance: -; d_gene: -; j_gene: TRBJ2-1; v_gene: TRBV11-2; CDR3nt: TGTGCCTCAACAGGGAGCTCCTACAATGAGCAGTTCTTC; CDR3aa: CASTGSSYNEQFF
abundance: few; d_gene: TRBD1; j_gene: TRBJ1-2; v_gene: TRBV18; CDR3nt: TGTGCCAGCTCGTCAGACAGGGTATATGGCTACACCTTC; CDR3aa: CASSSDRVYGYTF
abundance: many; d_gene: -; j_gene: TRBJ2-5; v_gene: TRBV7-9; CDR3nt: TGTGCCAGCAGCTTGGTAGCCCGAGAGACCCAGTACTTC; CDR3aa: CASSLVARETQYF
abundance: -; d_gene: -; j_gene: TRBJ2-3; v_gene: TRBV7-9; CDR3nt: TGTGCCAGCAGCCCGGGACTCTTCCCGCAAGATACGCAGTATTTT; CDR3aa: CASSPGLFPQDTQYF
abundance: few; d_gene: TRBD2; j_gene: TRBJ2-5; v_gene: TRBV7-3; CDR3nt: TGTGCCAGCAGCCCATATCCGGGACTAGCGGGGTCAGAGACCCAGTACTTC; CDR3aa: CASSPYPGLAGSETQYF
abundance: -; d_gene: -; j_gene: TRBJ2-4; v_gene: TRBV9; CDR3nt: TGTGCCAGCAGCGGGGGAAGGACCAAAAACATTCAGTACTTC; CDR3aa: CASSGGRTKNIQYF
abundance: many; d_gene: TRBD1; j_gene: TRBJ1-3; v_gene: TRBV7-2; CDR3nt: TGTGCCAGCAGCTTTGGGACAGGGGGGACCATATATTTT; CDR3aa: CASSFGTGGTIYF
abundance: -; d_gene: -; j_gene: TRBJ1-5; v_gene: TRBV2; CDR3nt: TGTGCCAGCAGTGTAGGGTTGTGGACAAATCAGCCCCAGCATTTT; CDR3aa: CASSVGLWTNQPQHF
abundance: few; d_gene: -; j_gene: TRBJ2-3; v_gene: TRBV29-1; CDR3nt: TGCAGCGTTGATTGGGACGGCGGCCAAGGGCTGGATACGCAGTATTTT; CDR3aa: CSVDWDGGQGLDTQYF
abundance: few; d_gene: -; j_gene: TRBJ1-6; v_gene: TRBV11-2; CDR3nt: TGTGCCAGCAGTCTCATATATTCACCCCTCCACTTT; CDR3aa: CASSLIYSPLHF
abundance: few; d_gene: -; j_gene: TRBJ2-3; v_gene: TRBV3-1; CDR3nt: TGTGCCAGCAGCCAAGACGGGGTTAGCACAGATACGCAGTATTTT; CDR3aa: CASSQDGVSTDTQYF
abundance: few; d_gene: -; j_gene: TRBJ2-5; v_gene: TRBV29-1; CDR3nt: TGCAGCGTTGAGGACGAGGGCAGAATTTACGAGACCCAGTACTTC; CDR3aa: CSVEDEGRIYETQYF
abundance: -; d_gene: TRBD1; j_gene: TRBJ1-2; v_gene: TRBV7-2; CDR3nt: TGTGCCAGCAGCTTGACAGGGGTGGATGGCTACACCTTC; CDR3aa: CASSLTGVDGYTF
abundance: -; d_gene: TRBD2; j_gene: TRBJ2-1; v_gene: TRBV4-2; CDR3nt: TGTGCCAGCAGCCCAACTAGCGGCTTGAGTTTGGATGAGCAGTTCTTC; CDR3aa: CASSPTSGLSLDEQFF
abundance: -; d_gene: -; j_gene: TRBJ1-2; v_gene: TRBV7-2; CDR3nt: TGTGCCAGCAGCCGGGGACACCTTAACTATGGCTACACCTTC; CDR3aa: CASSRGHLNYGYTF